This T cell receptor beta chain is drawn from a study of cytomegalovirus exposure and HLA in healthy donors listed by TCRdb under 2017. Regarding the complete study: An earlier analysis of under 600 of the donors reported approximately 270 Gb of sequence data and more than 90 million unique TCR beta sequences from 150 million to 200 million T cells. Approximately 300 gigabases of sequencing data and around 85 million unique TCR sequences made up an early release that covered fewer than 650 HLA-typed donors. The genetic ancestry cluster associated with self-reported Caucasian donors included 80% to 90% of the approximately 430 genotyped donors. The aim of the study was to test whether cataloging public T cell receptors could identify signatures of past pathogen exposure. The T cell repertoires of 666 subjects were profiled by immunosequencing and related to cytomegalovirus serostatus. Besides the first cohort of around 670 subjects, a separate validation cohort made up of over 95 different subjects was used. To predict cytomegalovirus infection status, the study combined high-throughput TCR immunosequencing, statistical association of individual TCRs with disease status, and machine learning. A later analysis re-analyzed previously published TCR beta repertoires from approximately 670 donors and added high-resolution HLA genotyping to study TCR occurrence patterns. In the later analysis, no new phenotypic data were used to find candidate immune exposures; instead, reliance was placed on TCR beta sequences and their occurrence across donors. In an earlier analysis of 587 of the donors, high-throughput TCR beta sequencing was used to judge whether each TCR beta V gene segment behaved as functional or pseudogenic. Alongside the repertoire data, information on donor age, sex, ethnicity and CMV serostatus was compiled. Genome-wide SNP genotypes for about 65% of the roughly 670 donors were used in a later genetic analysis, which treated that subset as a discovery cohort. Every discovery cohort repertoire had been produced on one sequencing platform. HLA typing covered class I and class II loci at four-digit resolution. Typing coverage differed by locus: A, B, C, DRB1 and DQB1 were typed in about 629-640 donors, DQA1 in 522, DPA1 in over 600, and DPB1 in approximately 450. A handful of DR-DQ haplotypes were handled as single units for association and clustering because linkage in the cohort was strong. Among some 410 genotyped donors of the cohort, an average of roughly 230,000 unique TCR beta nucleotide sequences was sequenced per donor, of which about 20% were non-productive. What the authors observed across the whole study: A cluster of highly shared sequence variants was judged likely to represent a technical artifact of the sequencing pipeline. A further reported finding was that TCR beta sequences accurately predicted the HLA-A and HLA-B alleles for most subjects in the first cohort. The study listed 164 TCR beta chains as associated with cytomegalovirus. Because some donors lacked HLA typing at each locus, the association tests relied only on the typed subset. Several of the top co-occurrence clusters appeared to be linked to parvovirus B19, influenza, CMV and Epstein-Barr virus, according to a later analysis. Linkage disequilibrium might explain the correlated functional status among segregating V segments, but an unknown experimental factor could not be ruled out. The cohort was sequenced for TCR beta chains only, and without alpha or paired-chain data the features that could be detected were limited. Because the 87-base-pair reads could not distinguish some IMGT-functional V segments, including TRBV6-2 and TRBV6-3, those segments were excluded. In a later genetic analysis, a missense DCLRE1C variant was associated with V-gene and J-gene trimming of TCR beta chains, and the association was replicated in an independent cohort. In an earlier analysis of some 540 of the donors, most TCR beta V segments appeared in productive rearrangements about 90% or about 30% of the time, broadly matching IMGT annotations. The presence/absence analyses assumed that sequencing depth was roughly uniform across donors, and that assumption may not be true. Compared with equally common non-associated chains, HLA-associated TCR beta chains in a later analysis were more clonally expanded and had lower generation probabilities. According to a later genetic analysis, donors in an Asian-associated ancestry cluster had fewer N-insertions in productive TCRs than the roughly 700-donor mean. In vitro tests confirmed that a few of the cytomegalovirus-associated TCR beta chains recognize cytomegalovirus antigens. In a later analysis, most CMV-associated TCR beta chains were found to appear HLA-restricted, with HLA associations seemingly driven largely by CMV exposure. Across donors, most TCR sequences were observed very rarely, whereas some public TCRs were present in many individuals. Assigning TCR associations to individual alleles was difficult when HLA alleles, especially DR and DQ, strongly co-occurred. In a later analysis, more than 15,000 TCR beta sequences were associated with specific HLA alleles at a false discovery rate of 0.05. Because counts were too low, around 18 rarely observed V segments, including chromosome 9 orphons, were left out of the earlier analysis of 587 of the donors. The authors suggested that the approach could potentially be extended to other disease states and immunological phenotypes. According to a later analysis, TCR association rates differed among HLA loci, with DRB1 alleles showing the most associated TCRs and HLA-C alleles showing the fewest. CMV serostatus was the only immune exposure information available for the cohort. In both the original and validation cohorts, the classifier was reported to diagnose cytomegalovirus status with high specificity and sensitivity.

The cohort consisted of 666 healthy bone marrow donors. At the time of sampling, every cohort member was nominally healthy, though immune exposures that went unrecorded were likely present. The donor was CMV seropositive and belonged to the group of 250 to 300 seropositive cohort members. Every donor gave a peripheral blood sample, and the peripheral blood mononuclear cells from that sample were used for TCR beta sequencing. The Qiagen DNeasy Blood Extraction Kit was used to extract genomic DNA from the blood cell samples. The germline V and J ends show losses of 1 base and 8 bases respectively, and no gene match explains 5 bases of the junction. As encoded in the germline V gene (reference sequence), CDR1 is SEHNR while CDR2 is FQNEAQ. The CDR3 starts with the cysteine, ends with the phenylalanine, and has 13 residues. The sequence is cut down to CDR3 DNA, 39 bases in frame from base 1. A note on this clone: It lacks a known antigen. The input lacks base qualities; no much larger clone sits a single base away.

Preparation of the library involved the immunoSEQ multiplex PCR assay. A mixture of 60 forward primers for TCR Vbeta segments and 13 reverse primers for TCR Jbeta segments was used in the multiplex PCR. Amplification of the CDR3 region of rearranged TCR beta genes was performed with a multiplex PCR assay on genomic DNA. The Illumina HiSeq System was used to sequence the amplified TCR beta libraries as 87-base-pair reads. Per the source publication's procedure: In a later analysis, tens of millions of unique TCR beta chains were counted across the 500 to 850 repertoires, and roughly 11 million of these chains were shared by at least two donors. To remove PCR and sequencing errors, raw reads were error-corrected and collapsed into unique sequences using a nearest-neighbor algorithm that merged closely related sequences. V, D and J gene segments were assigned by aligning CDR3 sequences to IMGT reference sequences. For a sequence to be retained, at least a six-nucleotide match to both a V gene segment and a J gene segment was required. Rearrangements were classified as productive when the CDR3 lacked stop codons and remained in frame with V and J, and all other rearrangements were classified as non-productive. Following IMGT convention, CDR3 was defined as the stretch from the second conserved V-encoded cysteine to the conserved J-encoded phenylalanine. The earlier analysis of about 590 of the donors excluded sequences that lacked an unambiguous match to a single V gene segment. In an earlier analysis of several hundred of the donors, a V segment was called functional when productive rearrangements were above 56.7%, and segregating when the standard deviation between donors exceeded 5%. A statistical classification framework was built for diagnosing cytomegalovirus status from the catalog of TCR beta chain sequences. In a later analysis, TCR nucleotide sequences were compared against IMGT/GENE-DB human TR gene sequences so that V and J genes could be assigned. Using the TCRdist pipeline, a later analysis assigned CDR3 sequences along with most-parsimonious VDJ recombination scenarios. In a later analysis, each TCR beta chain was defined by its CDR3 amino acid sequence together with its V-gene family, and reads lacking a unique V-gene family were excluded. In a later analysis, 550 to 650 highly shared, low-generation-probability nucleotide sequences were removed to address suspected cross-contamination and a sequencing artifact. In a later analysis, a clonal expansion index was calculated for each public chain from normalized within-repertoire ranks of inferred template counts. A later analysis computed generation probabilities with a VDJ recombination model fitted to out-of-frame rearrangements, and checked the results against IGoR. Hypergeometric tests were used in a later analysis to score TCR-TCR, TCR-HLA and TCR-CMV co-occurrence, with a repertoire-size bias correction applied to the TCR pairs. In a later analysis, false discovery rates were estimated by permuting HLA or CMV assignments 20 times. In a later analysis, co-occurring TCRs were grouped using DBSCAN, and TCRdist sequence similarity was added for clustering within HLA-allele-positive subsets. Co-occurrence clustering excluded repertoires with fewer than 30,000 or more than 120,000 public chains, plus five with anomalous nucleotide sharing. TCRdb carries this immuneACCESS record with in-frame sequences only. Its versions omit some clonotypes, under half of them owing to an unresolved V gene in the studies checked, with the rest unexplained. V and J calls and clone size are those listed in that table; D and trimming were worked out from the DNA. This sample gives 110,000 to 150,000 clones in total; roughly 70% of them show up just once. The ten largest clones add up to 2.1% of the sample.

The chain is made from TRBV7-9 and TRBJ2-7, and 7 junction bases match TRBD1. The clonotype was recovered from a woman aged 60 to 75 in good health and CMV-seropositive. The sequenced material came from PBMCs. The CDR3: CASSLGDRAQQYF. The nucleotide sequence is TGTGCCAGCAGCTTAGGAGACAGGGCCCAGCAGTACTTC.